Listed below are T cell receptor beta chains from one sample, sequenced in a study of cytomegalovirus exposure and HLA in healthy donors. Generated by immunoSEQ multiplex PCR, the TCRdb table keeps only in-frame clones and is missing some. The sample has some 180,000 clones; 75% to 85% are singletons. Specimen: PBMCs. The receptor set was obtained from a woman aged 60 to 75 in good health and CMV-seropositive. Both conserved end residues are trimmed from each CDR3.

CDR3 protein: ASSPDRGGETQY
V gene: TRBV28
J gene: TRBJ2-5

CDR3 protein: ASSSEGGQAPEAF
V gene: TRBV5-4
J gene: TRBJ1-1

CDR3 protein: ASSQATTSGGPNEQF
V gene: TRBV4-2
J gene: TRBJ2-1

CDR3 protein: TSSQARGTGAEDTQY
V gene: TRBV1
J gene: TRBJ2-3

CDR3 protein: ASSGTPNYNEQF
V gene: TRBV18
J gene: TRBJ2-1

CDR3 protein: ASSSGGAGFNEQF
V gene: TRBV28
J gene: TRBJ2-1

CDR3 protein: ASSLEGRALSAGSPLH
V gene: TRBV11-1
J gene: TRBJ1-6

CDR3 protein: ASSDQGRLAAGYT
V gene: TRBV5-5
J gene: TRBJ1-2

CDR3 protein: ASSVDRTSGGVNEQF
V gene: TRBV9
J gene: TRBJ2-1

CDR3 protein: ASSETQGAYEQY
V gene: TRBV6-6
J gene: TRBJ2-7

CDR3 protein: ASSMIQGAGNQPQH
V gene: TRBV19
J gene: TRBJ1-5

CDR3 protein: ASGYPDRPYGYT
V gene: TRBV12-5
J gene: TRBJ1-2

CDR3 protein: ASSPSTGDPNTGELF
V gene: TRBV19
J gene: TRBJ2-2

CDR3 protein: ASSVVGDRGTDTQY
V gene: TRBV9
J gene: TRBJ2-3

CDR3 protein: ASRTGKSSYEQY
V gene: TRBV28
J gene: TRBJ2-7

CDR3 protein: ASSTRQGAGANVLT
V gene: TRBV7-3
J gene: TRBJ2-6

CDR3 protein: ASSPGGQTYEQY
V gene: TRBV4-3
J gene: TRBJ2-7

CDR3 protein: ASSLLQGTGLLEQY
V gene: TRBV7-2
J gene: TRBJ2-7

CDR3 protein: ATVGQENTEAF
V gene: TRBV10-3
J gene: TRBJ1-1

CDR3 protein: ASGSDSPRREQF
V gene: TRBV9
J gene: TRBJ2-1

CDR3 protein: SAYGLTGELF
V gene: TRBV29-1
J gene: TRBJ2-2

CDR3 protein: ASRPGRGPYGYT
V gene: TRBV19
J gene: TRBJ1-2

CDR3 protein: AWSVWDRGVYGYT
V gene: TRBV30
J gene: TRBJ1-2

CDR3 protein: ASSLGGATNYGYT
V gene: TRBV28
J gene: TRBJ1-2

CDR3 protein: ASSPGEGREKLF
V gene: TRBV4-2
J gene: TRBJ1-4

CDR3 protein: ASSVARDYTDTQY
V gene: TRBV7-9
J gene: TRBJ2-3

CDR3 protein: ASSPGQGAYGYT
V gene: TRBV5-6
J gene: TRBJ1-2

CDR3 protein: ASRSGGELF
V gene: TRBV25-1
J gene: TRBJ2-2